This TCR beta chain was retrieved from a study of regulatory T cells in long-lasting Graves disease. The study, taken as a whole, reports: Analyses excluded thyroid tissue, covering peripheral blood alone. Preferential use of TRBV28, TRBJ1-2 and TRBJ2-5 was seen in persistent disease.

The V gene's germline CDR1 is SGHTA and CDR2 FQGNSA. The CDR3 is 12 residues long. V was shortened by 8 bases and J by 7 bases, with 12 bases between the two germline ends. Time point here: newly diagnosed GD, antithyroid drugs for less than 3 months. PBMCs were the source of the RNA used for TCR sequencing. TCR beta libraries were built with iRepertoire HTBI primers and Arm-PCR of CDR3 regions. TCRdb analysed the multiplex PCR reads with MiXCR anew, one entry per CDR3 protein. The profile shows about 620,000 distinct CDR3 sequences, roughly 15% of them singletons. This clonotype was observed a handful of times. What it recognizes is unknown. A further study also used this sample, focusing on T cells in Graves' hyperthyroidism and ophthalmopathy. That work contributes: First-round RT-PCR of the TCR CDR3 relied on the HTBI primer set. Most clonotypes that expanded in the thyroid above 0.001 also showed up in blood.

The material was peripheral blood mononuclear cells (PBMCs), obtained at new diagnosis, from a patient treated with antithyroid drugs. The J gene is TRBJ2-1, the V gene TRBV7-2; unclear D gene. The origin of this receptor is a woman in her twenties or thirties with Graves disease. The CDR3 protein is CASGKLGNEQFF. The DNA of the CDR3 is TGTGCCAGCGGGAAACTGGGGAATGAGCAGTTCTTC.